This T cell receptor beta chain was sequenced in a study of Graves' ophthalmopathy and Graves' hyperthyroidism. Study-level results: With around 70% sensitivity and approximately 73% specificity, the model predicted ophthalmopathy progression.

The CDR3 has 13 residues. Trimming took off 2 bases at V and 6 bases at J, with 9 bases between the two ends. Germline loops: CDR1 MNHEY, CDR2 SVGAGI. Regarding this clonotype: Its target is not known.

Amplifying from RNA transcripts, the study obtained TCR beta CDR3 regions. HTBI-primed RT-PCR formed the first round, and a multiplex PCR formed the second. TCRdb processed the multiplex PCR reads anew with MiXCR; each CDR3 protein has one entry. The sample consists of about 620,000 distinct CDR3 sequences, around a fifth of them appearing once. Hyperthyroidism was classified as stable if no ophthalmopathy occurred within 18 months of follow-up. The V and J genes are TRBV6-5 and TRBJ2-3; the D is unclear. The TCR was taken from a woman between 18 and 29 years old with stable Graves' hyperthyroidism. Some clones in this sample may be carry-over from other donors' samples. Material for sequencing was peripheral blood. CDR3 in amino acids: CASSYAPLDTQYF. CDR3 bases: TGTGCCAGCAGTTACGCCCCACTGGATACGCAGTATTTT.